The present TCR beta chain was sequenced within a study of blood T cell repertoires in COVID-19 (TCRdb year 2020). Concerning the study at large: Samples from collaborators originated in the United States, Italy and Spain and spanned both the acute and convalescent phases of COVID-19. The material from the prospective study consisted of cDNA or gDNA derived from T cells, B-cell-depleted T cells, or PBMCs. Deeply sampled blood TCRbeta repertoires from subjects exposed to, actively infected with, or recovered from COVID-19 were included in the dataset. A freely available public database, intended as a resource for researchers studying the immune response to SARS-CoV-2, is where the repertoires were released. The samples were drawn from the first 160 participants of the ongoing ImmuneRACE study and from 1,254 subjects provided by 6 global collaborators. The sample metadata nearly always contained a de-identified subject ID, COVID-19 status, age in years and sex. Where available, HLA class I and class II types were obtained from metadata supplied by the sample provider rather than from assay-based typing.

Participants in the prospective study were enrolled through a virtual design, were aged roughly 18 to 100 years, and lived in roughly 24 United States geographic areas. Cohort assignment in the prospective study relied on participant-reported clinical history from a screening survey and a study questionnaire. For ImmuneRACE Cohort 3, a participant was defined as recovered based on two consecutive negative NP/OP PCR tests, clearance by a healthcare professional, or resolution of symptoms. In the prospective study, whole blood, serum and a nasopharyngeal or oropharyngeal swab were collected from each participant by mobile phlebotomists. Over an approximately 2-month period, participants in the prospective study had the option of providing additional blood draws and questionnaires. Blood samples from the prospective study were shipped frozen or at room temperature prior to DNA extraction. Overall study results and their limits: The amount of clinical and demographic metadata varied by source and participant and was provided uncurated.

TCRbeta CDR3 regions were amplified from genomic DNA using the immunoSEQ Assay, a bias-controlled multiplex PCR. From the authors' description of their analysis: Nucleated cell counts per sample were estimated from amplification of reference gene primers within the assay. To quantify the absolute abundance of each unique TCRbeta CDR3 rearrangement, sequence reads were collapsed and filtered. For each sample, productive Simpson clonality was calculated as the square root of Simpson's diversity index over productive rearrangements. TCRdb mirrors the immuneACCESS table, restricted to in-frame sequences. Some clones are absent from its copies; in checked studies, under half trace to an unresolved V gene, and the reason for the others is unknown. V, J and clone size are those of that table, while D and trimming were read from the DNA. Recorded for this sample are roughly 250,000 clones; 85% to 90% of them occurred a single time. Approximately 2.5% of the sample rests with the top ten.

Worth noting for this clone: Its antigen is currently not known. Base-call qualities are not available, and no considerably larger clone is one nucleotide away.

This clonotype was obtained from a young woman who had recovered from COVID-19. Sequencing was performed on PBMCs or T cells enriched from blood (not recorded which).

The CDR3 corresponds to CASSPDSSTDTQYF. The DNA sequence is TGCGCCAGCAGCCCGGACAGCAGCACAGATACGCAGTATTTT. The sequence is built from TRBV5-1 and TRBJ2-3; TRBD1 is a possible D gene, resting on 6 matching bases. The germline ends are 9 bases apart after V is trimmed by 4 bases and J by 0 bases. From the germline V gene, CDR1 is SGHRS and CDR2 is YFSETQ. There are 14 amino acids in the CDR3, from cysteine to phenylalanine inclusive. Only CDR3 DNA is held: 42 bases, read in frame from base 1.